These 19 T cell receptor beta chains were all obtained from the same sample, sequenced in a study of cytomegalovirus exposure and HLA in healthy donors. 13 Jbeta primers and 60 Vbeta primers were used for the PCR. Some clones are missing from TCRdb's copy, which holds only in-frame ones; the method was immunoSEQ multiplex PCR. The table shows around 150,000 clones, with approximately 75% occurring only once. Sample: PBMCs. These TCRs come from a young man in good health and CMV-seropositive.

The J gene is TRBJ1-2, the V gene TRBV5-4; 10 bases are a match to TRBD1. Germline V gene data show CDR1 as SGHNT and CDR2 as YYREEE (reference sequence). V shed 4 bases, J shed 2 bases, and the junction held 5 bases outside the gene matches. The CDR3 extends over 15 amino acids. Written as DNA, the CDR3 is TGTGCCAGCAGCGACTGGACAGGGGGAAACTATGGCTACACCTTC. The encoded protein is CASSDWTGGNYGYTF.

The chain couples TRBV5-4 to TRBJ2-2; 12 nucleotides line up with TRBD2. Germline loops: CDR1 SGHNT, CDR2 YYREEE (reference sequence). The CDR3 runs 15 residues. Trimming removed 4 bases from V and 5 bases from J; junction bases left unmatched: 3. Here the CDR3 DNA reads TGTGCCAGCAGCCCCACTAGCGGGGGGACCGGGGAGCTGTTTTTT. Protein product: CASSPTSGGTGELFF.

In its sample, this clone was seen a few times. CDR3 in DNA: TGTGCCAGCAGAGCCGGGACAAATCAAGAGACCCAGTACTTC. Its protein is CASRAGTNQETQYF. This chain joins TRBV6-5 and TRBJ2-5; D perhaps matches TRBD1 (6 bases). Deletions cut 6 bases from V and 2 bases from J, with 13 bases between. The germline CDR1 and CDR2 sequences are MNHEY and SVGAGI. This CDR3 comprises 14 residues.

The CDR3, as DNA: TGTGCCAGCAGCCCCGAGACAGGGGCAGGGACCCAGTACTTC. Translation gives CASSPETGAGTQYF. This chain joins TRBV7-9 and TRBJ2-5; 8 bases map to TRBD1. The trim removed 5 bases at V and 7 bases at J, leaving 9 bases unmatched. Germline-derived CDR1 and CDR2 are SEHNR and FQNEAQ (reference sequence). This CDR3 comprises 14 residues.

This chain uses TRBV19 with TRBJ1-5; TRBD1 might be the D (6 bases). Trimming stripped 3 bases from V and 7 bases from J, with 22 bases between. The CDR3 sequence is 17 residues long. The germline CDR1 and CDR2 sequences are LNHDA and SQIVND (reference sequence). CDR3 sequence (DNA): TGTGCCAGTAGTATCTCTGGTACAGGGATTGGAGTGCAGCCCCAGCATTTT. It specifies CASSISGTGIGVQPQHF.

The chain combines TRBV19 with TRBJ1-1; D call uncertain. From germline, CDR1 is LNHDA and CDR2 SQIVND (reference sequence). The length of the CDR3 is 15 residues. V lost 2 bases, J lost 3 bases, and 13 bases lay in between. The CDR3 here is CASSILGPLYTEAFF. Written as DNA, the CDR3 is TGTGCCAGTAGTATATTGGGCCCCCTGTACACTGAAGCTTTCTTT.

In its sample, this clone was seen a few times. The J gene is TRBJ1-2, the V gene TRBV5-1; 8 positions match TRBD1. There are 13 residues in the CDR3. CDR1 and CDR2 from the germline V gene are SGHRS and YFSETQ. The V gene end was trimmed by 7 bases and the J gene end by 6 bases; junction bases not matched to a gene: 8. CDR3 in DNA: TGCGCCAGCGGGGAGGCAGGGGGCGATGGCTACACCTTC. The encoded protein is CASGEAGGDGYTF. Full variable domain (remainder filled in from reference TRBV5-1 and TRBJ1-2): KAGVTQTPRYLIKTRGQQVTLSCSPISGHRSVSWYQQTPGQGLQFLFEYFSETQRNKGNFPGRFSGRQFSNSRSEMNVSTLELGDSALYLCASGEAGGDGYTFGSGTRLTVV.

The rearrangement joins TRBV25-1 to TRBJ1-4, with 7 bases that match TRBD1. CDR1 and CDR2 (germline): MGHDK, SYGVNS. V trimming: 3 bases; J trimming: 2 bases; junction bases outside the gene matches: 9. The CDR3 loop spans 17 amino acids. CDR3 residues: CASSDPRTGTTNEKLFF. The CDR3 nucleotides are TGTGCCAGCAGTGATCCTCGGACAGGCACGACTAATGAAAAACTGTTTTTT.

The chain recombines TRBV4-3 with TRBJ2-1; D may be TRBD2 (5 bases). Trimming left V 4 bases short and J 4 bases short, with 20 bases between. Germline CDR1 and CDR2: LGHNA and YSLEER. The CDR3 contains 17 residues. As DNA, the CDR3 is TGCGCCAGCAGCCCTGCCCCTAGCATCTCTAGGTACAATGAGCAGTTCTTC. Its protein is CASSPAPSISRYNEQFF.

Concerning this clone: Germline and junction disagree at one end, which may indicate a read error. The V and J genes are TRBV5-6 and TRBJ2-2, with D possibly called TRBD1 or TRBD2 (6 bases each). The CDR3 length is 15 residues. Germline CDR1 and CDR2: SGHDT and YYEEEE. CDR3 region: CASSLGGVRTGELFF. As DNA, the CDR3 is TGTGCCAGCAGTTTGGGGGGCGTGAGAACCGGGGAGCTGTTTTTT.

This clone showed up just once. The chain couples TRBV5-1 to TRBJ1-3; 9 bases are shared with TRBD1. This CDR3 is 16 amino acids long. CDR1 and CDR2 (germline): SGHRS, YFSETQ. V was pared by 5 bases and J by 4 bases, with 10 bases of the junction left unmatched. DNA of the CDR3: TGCGCCAGCAGTCATATCCGGGACAGGGCGGGAAACACCATATATTTT. It encodes CASSHIRDRAGNTIYF.

The V call is TRBV5-4, the J call TRBJ2-2; 7 nucleotides line up with TRBD2. The germline V gene has CDR1 SGHNT and CDR2 YYREEE (reference sequence). Unmatched junction bases numbered 3, after V lost 2 bases and J lost 5 bases. This CDR3 comprises 14 residues. Here the CDR3 reads CASSFWGGTGELFF. The DNA of the CDR3 is TGTGCCAGCAGCTTCTGGGGGGGAACCGGGGAGCTGTTTTTT.

The V and J genes are TRBV5-1 and TRBJ2-2; no definite D call. The germline V gene has CDR1 SGHRS and CDR2 YFSETQ. V was clipped by 0 bases and J by 6 bases, with 12 bases between them. The CDR3 totals 15 residues. The CDR3 DNA sequence: TGCGCCAGCAGCTTGGAACGTTCGCGCTCCGGGGAGCTGTTTTTT. Translation: CASSLERSRSGELFF.

The chain couples TRBV5-6 to TRBJ2-3; D is possibly TRBD2 (5 bases). Trimming pared 0 bases from V and 1 base from J, leaving 12 bases between. The CDR3 is 16 residues long. The germline V gene has CDR1 SGHDT and CDR2 YYEEEE. CDR3 in amino acids: CASSLVLASGTDTQYF. CDR3 DNA sequence: TGTGCCAGCAGCTTGGTTCTAGCCTCCGGCACAGATACGCAGTATTTT.

V is TRBV6-6 and J is TRBJ2-2; a weak D match, TRBD2 (6 bases). Germline loops: CDR1 MNHNY, CDR2 SVGAGI (reference sequence). There are 13 residues in the CDR3. V lost 4 bases to trimming and J lost 6 bases, with 9 bases between them. The CDR3: CASSLPGAGELFF. In nucleotides, the CDR3 is TGTGCCAGCAGTTTGCCGGGGGCCGGGGAGCTGTTTTTT.

The V gene is TRBV4-1, the J gene TRBJ1-1; D may be TRBD1 (6 bases). Germline lookup yields CDR1 MGHRA and CDR2 YSYEKL. The CDR3 is 16 amino acids. V lost 1 base to trimming and J lost 5 bases, with 17 bases between them. The CDR3, as DNA: TGCGCCAGCAGCCAAGTTTGGTTCAGGGGTGGGACTGAAGCTTTCTTT. Translated, it gives CASSQVWFRGGTEAFF.

The chain employs TRBV28 and TRBJ1-2, with TRBD1 as a possible D gene (6 bases). CDR1 and CDR2 (germline): MDHEN, SYDVKM. V lost 8 bases and J 6 bases, leaving 7 bases between the germline ends. The CDR3 is 10 amino acids. The CDR3 bases are TGTGCCAGCCAGGGGAATGGCTACACCTTC. Translated, it gives CASQGNGYTF.

This clone appeared a few times. The chain links TRBV6-6 to TRBJ2-7, with a possible D match to TRBD1 (6 bases). Germline values: CDR1 MNHNY, CDR2 SVGAGI (reference sequence). The CDR3 extends over 14 amino acids. Trimming took off 2 bases at V and 0 bases at J, with 8 bases between the two ends. The CDR3 loop reads CASSYQGHSYEQYF. Written as DNA, the CDR3 is TGTGCCAGCAGTTACCAGGGACACTCCTACGAGCAGTACTTC.

This clone was counted a single time. The rearrangement uses TRBV11-2 and TRBJ2-7, with TRBD1 matching 7 bases. The CDR3 spans 15 residues. Germline-derived CDR1 and CDR2 are SGHAT and FQNNGV. V shed 4 bases and J 4 bases; nucleotides not matched to a gene: 10. In DNA form, the CDR3 reads TGTGCCAGCAGCTCCCTGTCAACAGGGGAATACGAGCAGTACTTC. It specifies CASSSLSTGEYEQYF.